This T cell receptor beta chain comes out of a study of T cells in Graves' hyperthyroidism and ophthalmopathy. Using RNA transcripts as the source, TCR beta CDR3 regions were amplified. First-round RT-PCR with HTBI primers amplified the TCR CDR3 region. From the multiplex PCR reads, TCRdb called clonotypes with MiXCR, one entry per CDR3 protein. The sample has a few hundred thousand distinct CDR3 sequences, more than 14% seen once. By sample fraction, this clonotype is medium-sized. The antigen is undetermined. Findings of the study overall: Within blood appeared most thyroid clonotypes that had expanded above 0.001.

This clonotype originated in a middle-aged woman with Graves' hyperthyroidism that later progressed to Graves' ophthalmopathy. Sequencing input: blood.

CDR3 coding DNA: TGTGCCACCAAGGGGGAACAGGGCCTCTCCTATAATTCACCCCTCCACTTT. This sequence encodes CATKGEQGLSYNSPLHF. The rearrangement joins TRBV28 to TRBJ1-6; D perhaps matches TRBD1 (6 bases). The germline V gene encodes CDR1 MDHEN and CDR2 SYDVKM. Between the trimmed V and J ends, which lost 10 bases and 0 bases, there was a span of 19 bases. This CDR3 spans 17 amino acids.